Below, one T cell receptor beta chain is given with its context. Its antigen is not identified. TCRdb fed the RACE reads into MiXCR, producing one record per CDR3 protein. The repertoire has roughly 360,000 distinct CDR3 sequences, about 4.4% of them found once; the top ten carry approximately 2.5%. The time point is: patch test 1, 2 weeks after DPC sensitization. Treatment noted: therapeutic diphenylcyclopropenone sensitization with weekly scalp DPC. These data originate in a study of human T cells and chemical hapten exposure. About the study: Mainly, slight library volume differences in the pool made TCR yields vary.

Study-level findings and limits: The study found expanded TCRs formed significantly more large CDR3 similarity clusters than controls.

CDR3 size: 11 residues. With 8 bases removed from V and 10 bases from J, the gap between germline ends came to 12 bases. The chain is built from TRBV12-3 or TRBV12-4 and TRBJ2-1; D gene uncertain. The clonotype comes from a woman aged 50 to 60 with alopecia areata. Some clones in this sample may be carry-over from other donors' samples. The source was whole blood, collected in connection with sensitization to the hapten diphenylcyclopropenone (DPC). In DNA, the CDR3 is TGTGCCAGCGGCCTCACGTGGGAGCAGTTCTTC. It specifies CASGLTWEQFF.